The clone carrying this T cell receptor (beta chain) was seen more than once but under ten times. What it recognizes is unknown. A much bigger clone sits one base away, suggesting this may be a read error. The data were taken from a study of tumor-infiltrating lymphocytes in primary liver carcinoma. Study summary: All patients had surgically resected primary liver carcinoma. General observations from the study: Researchers found tumor-adjacent and tumor-blood pairs overlapped less than tumor region pairs.

The CDR3 extends over 13 amino acids. The germline CDR1 and CDR2 sequences are GTSNPN and SVGIG (reference sequence). Starting from approximately 470 ng of total RNA, TCR beta cDNA was produced with a primer in the constant region. Modified slightly, ARM-PCR produced TCR beta libraries over three nested multiplex PCR rounds. The first two PCR rounds used TRBV1-TRBV30 primers with a Cbeta primer, around 10 cycles each. One entry per CDR3 protein, called by TCRdb with MiXCR from the multiplex PCR reads. In the table there are approximately 310,000 distinct CDR3 sequences, 65% of which are singletons. Out of unsorted whole blood came the blood RNA, and germline DNA was extracted as well.

The specimen sequenced was peripheral blood. The V call is TRBV30, the J call TRBJ2-6; D perhaps matches TRBD1 (5 bases). The TCR sequence derives from a man in his forties with primary liver carcinoma and hepatitis B virus infection. As DNA, the CDR3 is TGTGCCGGCCAGGTCTCTGGGGCCAACATCCTGACTTTC. It encodes CAGQVSGANILTF. The whole variable domain, remainder taken from reference TRBV30 and TRBJ2-6, is SQTIHQWPATLVQPVGSPLSLECTVEGTSNPNLYWYRQAAGRGLQLLFYSVGIGQISSEVPQNLSASRPQDRQFILSSKKLLLSDSGFYLCAGQVSGANILTFGAGSRLTVL.